This is a list of T cell receptor beta chains from one sample in a study of blood T cell repertoires in COVID-19. The table came from immunoSEQ multiplex PCR; TCRdb's copy has only in-frame clones and leaves some out. Found here are under 130,000 clones, almost 90% of them singletons; the top ten hold less than 4%. The material sequenced was peripheral blood. The origin of the receptors is a human donor in a cohort sampled during active COVID-19. Each CDR3 is given with its conserved first and last residue. Each record gives: D gene, V gene, J gene, clone size, CDR3 protein, CDR3 DNA. D genes are given only for firm matches. A row's size may be missing; if present it is once, few, many or a size class.

D gene: -; V gene: TRBV10-1; J gene: TRBJ1-3; clone size: few; CDR3 protein: CASTPGGTGNTIYF; CDR3 DNA: TGCGCCAGCACGCCTGGGGGGACTGGAAACACCATATATTTT
D gene: -; V gene: TRBV7-9; J gene: TRBJ1-2; clone size: -; CDR3 protein: CASSPVAYYGYTF; CDR3 DNA: TGTGCCAGCAGCCCCGTAGCCTACTATGGCTACACCTTC
D gene: TRBD1; V gene: TRBV30; J gene: TRBJ2-1; clone size: once; CDR3 protein: CAWSGDRVNEQFF; CDR3 DNA: TGTGCCTGGAGTGGGGACAGGGTTAATGAGCAGTTCTTC
D gene: TRBD1; V gene: TRBV7-6; J gene: TRBJ1-4; clone size: -; CDR3 protein: CASSLDRVVGEKLFF; CDR3 DNA: TGTGCCAGCAGCCTTGACAGGGTGGTTGGTGAAAAACTGTTTTTT
D gene: TRBD2; V gene: TRBV4-3; J gene: TRBJ2-5; clone size: once; CDR3 protein: CASSQDRASGGKETQYF; CDR3 DNA: TGCGCCAGCAGCCAAGATAGGGCTAGCGGGGGGAAAGAGACCCAGTACTTC
D gene: -; V gene: TRBV19; J gene: TRBJ1-5; clone size: medium-sized; CDR3 protein: CASSIERRSQPQHF; CDR3 DNA: TGTGCCAGTAGTATTGAGCGTAGGAGTCAGCCCCAGCATTTT
D gene: -; V gene: TRBV4-2; J gene: TRBJ1-1; clone size: once; CDR3 protein: CASSQVGGPQNTEAFF; CDR3 DNA: TGTGCCAGCAGCCAAGTAGGGGGTCCCCAGAACACTGAAGCTTTCTTT
D gene: TRBD1; V gene: TRBV10-1; J gene: TRBJ2-3; clone size: -; CDR3 protein: CASSESPGQVVTDTQYF; CDR3 DNA: TGCGCCAGCAGTGAGTCGCCCGGACAGGTTGTCACAGATACGCAGTATTTT
D gene: -; V gene: TRBV7-3; J gene: TRBJ1-2; clone size: few; CDR3 protein: CASSLGPGDQYGYTF; CDR3 DNA: TGTGCCAGCAGCTTAGGTCCAGGGGATCAATATGGCTACACCTTC
D gene: TRBD1; V gene: TRBV7-3; J gene: TRBJ2-2; clone size: -; CDR3 protein: CASSLMGQGNTGELFF; CDR3 DNA: TGTGCCAGCAGCTTAATGGGACAGGGGAATACCGGGGAGCTGTTTTTT
D gene: -; V gene: TRBV30; J gene: TRBJ1-4; clone size: -; CDR3 protein: CAWSGLPGGNEKLFF; CDR3 DNA: TGTGCCTGGAGCGGGCTGCCCGGAGGTAATGAAAAACTGTTTTTT
D gene: TRBD2; V gene: TRBV10-3; J gene: TRBJ2-2; clone size: once; CDR3 protein: CAISFPDSDVAGVRNTGELFF; CDR3 DNA: TGTGCCATCAGCTTCCCGGACAGCGACGTAGCGGGAGTTCGGAACACCGGGGAGCTGTTTTTT
D gene: -; V gene: TRBV19; J gene: TRBJ2-1; clone size: -; CDR3 protein: CASSIVYGDEQFF; CDR3 DNA: TGTGCCAGTAGTATAGTTTACGGGGATGAGCAGTTCTTC
D gene: -; V gene: TRBV19; J gene: TRBJ2-1; clone size: -; CDR3 protein: CASSESLGGKGNEQFF; CDR3 DNA: TGTGCCAGTAGTGAGTCTCTGGGGGGAAAAGGGAATGAGCAGTTCTTC
D gene: -; V gene: TRBV6-5; J gene: TRBJ1-4; clone size: once; CDR3 protein: CASRREVNEKLFF; CDR3 DNA: TGTGCCAGCAGGAGGGAGGTTAATGAAAAACTGTTTTTT
D gene: TRBD1; V gene: TRBV28; J gene: TRBJ1-6; clone size: -; CDR3 protein: CASSSDRDYSPLHF; CDR3 DNA: TGTGCCAGCAGTTCGGACAGGGATTATTCACCCCTCCACTTT
D gene: TRBD2; V gene: TRBV11-2; J gene: TRBJ2-1; clone size: -; CDR3 protein: CASSVLAGGRNEQFF; CDR3 DNA: TGTGCCAGCAGCGTTCTAGCGGGGGGGCGCAATGAGCAGTTCTTC
D gene: TRBD1; V gene: TRBV7-3; J gene: TRBJ1-1; clone size: -; CDR3 protein: CASSLTGAGQGMNTEAFF; CDR3 DNA: TGTGCCAGCAGCTTAACAGGGGCGGGACAGGGCATGAACACTGAAGCTTTCTTT
D gene: -; V gene: TRBV5-4; J gene: TRBJ2-7; clone size: -; CDR3 protein: CASSVGTRTYEQYF; CDR3 DNA: TGTGCCAGCAGCGTAGGGACAAGAACCTACGAGCAGTACTTC
D gene: TRBD2; V gene: TRBV4-3; J gene: TRBJ2-2; clone size: -; CDR3 protein: CASSLSGRGTGELFF; CDR3 DNA: TGCGCCAGCAGCCTAAGCGGGAGAGGGACCGGGGAGCTGTTTTTT
D gene: -; V gene: TRBV6-1; J gene: TRBJ1-3; clone size: -; CDR3 protein: CASSEWPGNTIYF; CDR3 DNA: TGTGCCAGCAGTGAATGGCCGGGTAACACCATATATTTT
D gene: TRBD2; V gene: TRBV4-3; J gene: TRBJ2-1; clone size: -; CDR3 protein: CASSLGLAIGNEQFF; CDR3 DNA: TGCGCCAGCAGCCTGGGACTAGCAATAGGCAATGAGCAGTTCTTC
D gene: TRBD2; V gene: TRBV7-2; J gene: TRBJ2-1; clone size: -; CDR3 protein: CASSFSGSRHNEQFF; CDR3 DNA: TGTGCCAGCAGCTTTAGCGGGAGCCGGCACAATGAGCAGTTCTTC
D gene: TRBD1; V gene: TRBV6-6; J gene: TRBJ2-1; clone size: once; CDR3 protein: CASTRGINEQFF; CDR3 DNA: TGTGCCAGCACCAGGGGGATCAATGAGCAGTTCTTC
D gene: TRBD2; V gene: TRBV11-2; J gene: TRBJ2-1; clone size: -; CDR3 protein: CASSFLRGAYNEQFF; CDR3 DNA: TGTGCCAGCAGCTTTTTGCGGGGGGCGTACAATGAGCAGTTCTTC
D gene: TRBD2; V gene: TRBV19; J gene: TRBJ2-1; clone size: many; CDR3 protein: CASSTTSGPYNEQFF; CDR3 DNA: TGTGCCAGTAGCACGACTAGCGGGCCTTACAATGAGCAGTTCTTC
D gene: -; V gene: TRBV27; J gene: TRBJ2-3; clone size: -; CDR3 protein: CASRRTDTQYF; CDR3 DNA: TGTGCCAGCAGGAGGACAGATACGCAGTATTTT
D gene: TRBD1; V gene: TRBV6-5; J gene: TRBJ2-7; clone size: few; CDR3 protein: CASSWGSGQDFDEQYF; CDR3 DNA: TGTGCCAGCAGTTGGGGATCGGGACAGGATTTTGACGAGCAGTACTTC
D gene: -; V gene: TRBV2; J gene: TRBJ1-5; clone size: -; CDR3 protein: CASNDWGGNQPQHF; CDR3 DNA: TGTGCCAGCAATGACTGGGGAGGCAATCAGCCCCAGCATTTT
D gene: -; V gene: TRBV4-1; J gene: TRBJ2-3; clone size: -; CDR3 protein: CASSPRTWFQTDTQYF; CDR3 DNA: TGCGCCAGCAGCCCCCGAACCTGGTTTCAGACAGATACGCAGTATTTT
D gene: -; V gene: TRBV10-1; J gene: TRBJ2-5; clone size: -; CDR3 protein: CASSESLETQYF; CDR3 DNA: TGCGCCAGCAGTGAGTCCCTAGAGACCCAGTACTTC
D gene: -; V gene: TRBV29-1; J gene: TRBJ2-7; clone size: once; CDR3 protein: CSVESGKGTSLLYEQYF; CDR3 DNA: TGCAGCGTTGAGTCTGGGAAGGGGACTTCTCTACTCTACGAGCAGTACTTC
D gene: -; V gene: TRBV5-1; J gene: TRBJ2-5; clone size: -; CDR3 protein: CASSLGTAYQETQYF; CDR3 DNA: TGCGCCAGCAGCCTTGGGACTGCGTACCAAGAGACCCAGTACTTC
D gene: -; V gene: TRBV6-5; J gene: TRBJ2-7; clone size: -; CDR3 protein: CASSSWGANNEQYF; CDR3 DNA: TGTGCCAGCAGTTCCTGGGGAGCGAACAACGAGCAGTACTTC
D gene: -; V gene: TRBV29-1; J gene: TRBJ2-2; clone size: -; CDR3 protein: CSPWWDWRSGELFF; CDR3 DNA: TGCAGCCCGTGGTGGGATTGGAGGTCCGGGGAGCTGTTTTTT
D gene: -; V gene: TRBV6-1; J gene: TRBJ2-4; clone size: -; CDR3 protein: CASSPRAQDIQYF; CDR3 DNA: TGTGCCAGCAGTCCCCGGGCACAGGACATTCAGTACTTC
D gene: TRBD1; V gene: TRBV3-1/TRBV3-2; J gene: TRBJ1-3; clone size: once; CDR3 protein: CASSQFIPGTGVSGNTIYF; CDR3 DNA: TGTGCCAGCAGCCAATTTATCCCCGGGACAGGGGTCTCTGGAAACACCATATATTTT
D gene: -; V gene: TRBV5-8; J gene: TRBJ2-7; clone size: -; CDR3 protein: CASSLEFGTSPYEQYF; CDR3 DNA: TGTGCCAGCAGCTTGGAATTCGGGACTTCACCCTACGAGCAGTACTTC
D gene: -; V gene: TRBV7-3; J gene: TRBJ1-1; clone size: -; CDR3 protein: CASSSGYGHTEAFF; CDR3 DNA: TGTGCCAGCAGCTCAGGGTATGGGCACACTGAAGCTTTCTTT
D gene: -; V gene: TRBV12-3/TRBV12-4; J gene: TRBJ2-3; clone size: -; CDR3 protein: CASARDRHLTQYF; CDR3 DNA: TGTGCCAGCGCCAGGGATCGTCATCTTACGCAGTATTTT
D gene: TRBD2; V gene: TRBV30; J gene: TRBJ2-2; clone size: -; CDR3 protein: CATSGAGAGELFF; CDR3 DNA: TGTGCCACGAGTGGCGCGGGAGCCGGGGAGCTGTTTTTT
D gene: -; V gene: TRBV4-1; J gene: TRBJ2-5; clone size: -; CDR3 protein: CASSPMGLAYQETQYF; CDR3 DNA: TGCGCCAGCAGCCCCATGGGGCTAGCGTATCAAGAGACCCAGTACTTC
D gene: -; V gene: TRBV24-1; J gene: TRBJ1-2; clone size: -; CDR3 protein: CATSGTENNYGYTF; CDR3 DNA: TGTGCCACCAGTGGTACAGAAAATAACTATGGCTACACCTTC
D gene: -; V gene: TRBV24-1; J gene: TRBJ1-2; clone size: -; CDR3 protein: CATRGTEYGYTF; CDR3 DNA: TGTGCCACCCGCGGGACCGAGTATGGCTACACCTTC
D gene: TRBD1; V gene: TRBV24-1; J gene: TRBJ1-1; clone size: once; CDR3 protein: CATSDKLRGQANTEAFF; CDR3 DNA: TGTGCCACCAGTGACAAGTTGAGGGGACAGGCGAACACTGAAGCTTTCTTT
D gene: -; V gene: TRBV7-9; J gene: TRBJ1-3; clone size: -; CDR3 protein: CASSLGGTGSGNTIYF; CDR3 DNA: TGTGCCAGCAGCTTAGGGGGTACAGGGTCTGGAAACACCATATATTTT
D gene: -; V gene: TRBV28; J gene: TRBJ1-2; clone size: -; CDR3 protein: CASSRPLVPSLGGYTF; CDR3 DNA: TGTGCCAGCAGTCGTCCATTGGTGCCTTCCCTAGGAGGCTACACCTTC
D gene: -; V gene: TRBV28; J gene: TRBJ1-2; clone size: -; CDR3 protein: CASQGYTNYGYTF; CDR3 DNA: TGTGCCAGCCAGGGGTACACTAACTATGGCTACACCTTC
D gene: -; V gene: TRBV9; J gene: TRBJ1-2; clone size: -; CDR3 protein: CASSVERAVFSGYTF; CDR3 DNA: TGTGCCAGCAGCGTAGAAAGAGCGGTGTTCTCTGGCTACACCTTC